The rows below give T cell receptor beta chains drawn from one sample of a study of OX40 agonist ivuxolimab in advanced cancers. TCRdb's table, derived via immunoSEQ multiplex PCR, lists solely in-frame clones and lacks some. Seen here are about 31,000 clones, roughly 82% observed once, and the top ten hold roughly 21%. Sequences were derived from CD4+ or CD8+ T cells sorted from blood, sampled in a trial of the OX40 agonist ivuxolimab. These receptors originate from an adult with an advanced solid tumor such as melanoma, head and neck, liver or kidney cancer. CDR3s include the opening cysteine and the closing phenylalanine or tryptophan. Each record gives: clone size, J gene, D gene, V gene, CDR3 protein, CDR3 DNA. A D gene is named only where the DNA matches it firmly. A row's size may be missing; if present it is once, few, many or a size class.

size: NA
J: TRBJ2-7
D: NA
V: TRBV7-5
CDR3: CASSLNGGDGDEQYF
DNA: TGTGCCAGCAGCTTAAATGGAGGGGACGGGGACGAGCAGTACTTC

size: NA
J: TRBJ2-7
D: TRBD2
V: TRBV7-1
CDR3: CASSLREAGEGHEQYF
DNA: TGTGCCAGCAGCTTAAGAGAGGCGGGAGAGGGGCACGAGCAGTACTTC

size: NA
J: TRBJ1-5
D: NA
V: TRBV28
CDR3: CASLLDWGNNQPQHF
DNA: TGTGCCAGCCTGCTAGATTGGGGAAACAATCAGCCCCAGCATTTT

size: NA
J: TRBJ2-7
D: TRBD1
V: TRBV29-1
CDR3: CSVRTGEAYEQYF
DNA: TGCAGCGTAAGGACAGGTGAAGCCTACGAGCAGTACTTC

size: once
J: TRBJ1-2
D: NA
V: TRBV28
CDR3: CASVGAGPNYGYTF
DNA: TGTGCCAGCGTTGGGGCAGGCCCTAACTATGGCTACACCTTC

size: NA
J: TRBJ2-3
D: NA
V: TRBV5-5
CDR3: CASSSPGAKDTQYF
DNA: TGTGCCAGCAGCTCTCCAGGAGCTAAAGATACGCAGTATTTT

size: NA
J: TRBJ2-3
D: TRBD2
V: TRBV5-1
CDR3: CASSLALAGGDTQYF
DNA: TGCGCCAGCAGCTTGGCTCTAGCGGGAGGAGATACGCAGTATTTT

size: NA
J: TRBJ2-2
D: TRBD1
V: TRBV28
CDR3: CASSPVLGTGTTGELFF
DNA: TGTGCCAGCAGTCCCGTTTTAGGGACAGGGACCACCGGGGAGCTGTTTTTT

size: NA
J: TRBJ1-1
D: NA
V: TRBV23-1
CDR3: CAIPHPGENTEAFF
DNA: TGCGCCATCCCTCACCCTGGAGAGAACACTGAAGCTTTCTTT

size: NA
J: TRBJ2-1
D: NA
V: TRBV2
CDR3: CASSEYSYNEQFF
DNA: TGTGCCAGCAGTGAATACAGCTACAATGAGCAGTTCTTC

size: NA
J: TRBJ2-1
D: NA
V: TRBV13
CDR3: CASSPPGTPRDEQFF
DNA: TGTGCCAGCAGCCCTCCCGGGACTCCGAGGGATGAGCAGTTCTTC

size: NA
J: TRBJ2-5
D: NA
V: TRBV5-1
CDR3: CASSLAGGVETQYF
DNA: TGCGCCAGCAGCTTGGCAGGGGGGGTAGAGACCCAGTACTTC

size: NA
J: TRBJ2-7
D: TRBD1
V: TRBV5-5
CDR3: CASSPASGTGYEQYF
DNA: TGTGCCAGCAGCCCGGCCTCCGGGACAGGCTACGAGCAGTACTTC

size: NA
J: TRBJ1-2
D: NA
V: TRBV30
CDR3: CAWSSRQVYGYTF
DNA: TGTGCCTGGAGTTCGAGACAGGTTTATGGCTACACCTTC

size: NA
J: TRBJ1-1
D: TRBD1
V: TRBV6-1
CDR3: CASNRGTGQTEAFF
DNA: TGTGCCAGCAACCGCGGGACGGGACAGACTGAAGCTTTCTTT

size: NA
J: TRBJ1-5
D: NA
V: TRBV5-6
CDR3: CASGYQGSRQPQHF
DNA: TGTGCCAGCGGATACCAGGGGAGCCGTCAGCCCCAGCATTTT

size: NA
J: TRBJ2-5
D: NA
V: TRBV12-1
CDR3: CASSFAPAPVGAKTGQETQYF
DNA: TGTGCCAGCAGCTTTGCCCCCGCCCCGGTGGGAGCAAAGACGGGGCAAGAGACCCAGTACTTC

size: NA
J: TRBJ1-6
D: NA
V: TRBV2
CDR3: CASNADYNAYNSPLHF
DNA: TGTGCCAGCAACGCAGACTACAATGCCTATAATTCACCCCTCCACTTT

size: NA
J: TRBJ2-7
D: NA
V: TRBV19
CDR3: CASSTSDSYSYEQYF
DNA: TGTGCCAGTAGTACCTCGGACAGTTACTCCTACGAGCAGTACTTC

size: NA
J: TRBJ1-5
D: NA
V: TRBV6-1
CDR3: CASSEALMAGGQPQHF
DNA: TGTGCCAGCAGTGAAGCTTTGATGGCAGGTGGACAGCCCCAGCATTTT

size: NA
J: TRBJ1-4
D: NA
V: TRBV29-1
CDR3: CSVETADTRSNEKLFF
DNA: TGCAGCGTTGAAACTGCCGATACGAGGTCTAATGAAAAACTGTTTTTT

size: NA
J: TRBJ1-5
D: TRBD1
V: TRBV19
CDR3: CASSGQGSQPQHF
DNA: TGTGCCAGTAGTGGACAGGGTAGCCAGCCCCAGCATTTT

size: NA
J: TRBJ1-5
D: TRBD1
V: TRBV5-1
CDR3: CASSLGGQGQPQHF
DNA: TGCGCCAGCAGCTTGGGGGGACAGGGTCAGCCCCAGCATTTT

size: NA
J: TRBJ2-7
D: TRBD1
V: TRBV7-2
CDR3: CASSLADRETYEQYF
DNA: TGTGCCAGCAGCTTAGCGGACAGGGAAACCTACGAGCAGTACTTC

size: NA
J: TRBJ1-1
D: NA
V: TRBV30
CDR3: CAWISFGGAEAFF
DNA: TGTGCCTGGATTAGTTTCGGGGGGGCTGAAGCTTTCTTT

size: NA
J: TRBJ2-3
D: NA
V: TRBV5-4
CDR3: CASSLERDTDTQYF
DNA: TGTGCCAGCAGCTTGGAACGGGACACAGATACGCAGTATTTT

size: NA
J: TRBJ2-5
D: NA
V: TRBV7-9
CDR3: CASSLYQETQYF
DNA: TGTGCCAGCAGCTTATACCAAGAGACCCAGTACTTC

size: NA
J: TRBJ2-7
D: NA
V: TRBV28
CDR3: CASSLLGRNEQYF
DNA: TGTGCCAGCAGTTTATTGGGTAGGAACGAGCAGTACTTC

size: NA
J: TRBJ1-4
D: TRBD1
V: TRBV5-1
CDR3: CASSRGQGGHEKLFF
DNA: TGCGCCAGCAGCCGAGGACAGGGCGGGCATGAAAAACTGTTTTTT

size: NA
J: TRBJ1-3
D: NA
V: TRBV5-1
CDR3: CASSLQGTVSSGNTIYF
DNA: TGCGCCAGCAGCTTGCAAGGGACGGTGAGCTCTGGAAACACCATATATTTT

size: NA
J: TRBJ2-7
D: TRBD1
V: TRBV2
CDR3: CASSPGQGNEQYF
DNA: TGTGCCAGCAGTCCGGGACAGGGTAACGAGCAGTACTTC

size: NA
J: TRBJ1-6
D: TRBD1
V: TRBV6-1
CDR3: CASSEGRTGYSPLHF
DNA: TGTGCCAGCAGTGAAGGACGGACAGGGTATTCACCCCTCCACTTT

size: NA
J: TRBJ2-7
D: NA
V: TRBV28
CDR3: CASSSPAVSGVAYEQYF
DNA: TGTGCCAGCAGCTCACCGGCTGTCTCAGGGGTTGCGTACGAGCAGTACTTC

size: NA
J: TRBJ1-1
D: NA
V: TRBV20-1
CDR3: CSAKGNTEAFF
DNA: TGCAGTGCTAAGGGTAACACTGAAGCTTTCTTT

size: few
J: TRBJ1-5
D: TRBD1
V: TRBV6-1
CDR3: CASSEGLGGWGSNQPQHF
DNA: TGTGCCAGCAGCGAAGGGTTAGGGGGCTGGGGCAGCAATCAGCCCCAGCATTTT

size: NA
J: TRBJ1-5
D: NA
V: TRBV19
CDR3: CASTSQGRGQPQHF
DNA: TGTGCCAGTACCTCTCAGGGTCGAGGTCAGCCCCAGCATTTT

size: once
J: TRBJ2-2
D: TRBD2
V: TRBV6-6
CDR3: CASSYPGLTTGELFF
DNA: TGTGCCAGCAGTTACCCGGGACTAACCACCGGGGAGCTGTTTTTT

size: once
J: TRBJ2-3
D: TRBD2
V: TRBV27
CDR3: CASSSLRVAGGQDTQYF
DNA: TGTGCCAGCAGCTCGCTTAGGGTAGCGGGAGGCCAGGATACGCAGTATTTT

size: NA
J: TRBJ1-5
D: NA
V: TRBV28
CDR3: CASERQYQPQHF
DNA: TGTGCCAGCGAGCGGCAATATCAGCCCCAGCATTTT

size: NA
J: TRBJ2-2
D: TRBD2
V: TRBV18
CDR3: CASSPPSGRGTGELFF
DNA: TGTGCCAGCTCACCACCGAGCGGGAGAGGAACCGGGGAGCTGTTTTTT

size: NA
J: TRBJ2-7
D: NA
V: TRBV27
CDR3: CASSLGHRYEQYF
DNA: TGTGCCAGCAGTTTAGGACATCGCTACGAGCAGTACTTC

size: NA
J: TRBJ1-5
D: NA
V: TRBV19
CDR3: CASGGGSNQPQHF
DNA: TGTGCCAGTGGGGGCGGCAGCAATCAGCCCCAGCATTTT

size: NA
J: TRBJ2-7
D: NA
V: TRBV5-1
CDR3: CASSLLGGWSYEQYF
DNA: TGCGCCAGCAGCTTGCTTGGGGGCTGGTCCTACGAGCAGTACTTC

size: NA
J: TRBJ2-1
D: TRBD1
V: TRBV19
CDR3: CASSIPGQVNNEQFF
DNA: TGTGCCAGTAGTATTCCGGGACAGGTCAATAATGAGCAGTTCTTC

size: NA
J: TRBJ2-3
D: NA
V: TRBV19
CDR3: CASSIGRGGSTDTQYF
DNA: TGTGCCAGTAGTATTGGCAGGGGAGGTAGCACAGATACGCAGTATTTT

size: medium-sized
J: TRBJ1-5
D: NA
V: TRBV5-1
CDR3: CASRGDGSNQPQHF
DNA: TGCGCCAGCAGGGGTGACGGGAGCAATCAGCCCCAGCATTTT

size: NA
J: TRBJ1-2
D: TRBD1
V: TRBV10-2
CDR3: CASTPGQGLYGYTF
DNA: TGCGCCAGCACTCCGGGACAGGGCCTATATGGCTACACCTTC

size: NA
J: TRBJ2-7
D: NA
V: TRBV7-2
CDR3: CASSLGRHDEQYF
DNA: TGTGCCAGCAGCTTAGGCCGACATGACGAGCAGTACTTC

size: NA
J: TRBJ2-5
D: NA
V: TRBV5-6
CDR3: CASSRDLGETQYF
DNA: TGTGCCAGCAGCCGGGACCTGGGTGAGACCCAGTACTTC

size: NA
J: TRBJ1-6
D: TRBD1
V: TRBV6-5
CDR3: CASSYGQGNSPLHF
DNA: TGTGCCAGCAGTTACGGACAGGGAAATTCACCCCTCCACTTT

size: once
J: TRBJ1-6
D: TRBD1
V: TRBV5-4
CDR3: CASSTDRENSPLHF
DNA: TGTGCCAGCAGTACGGACAGGGAGAATTCACCCCTCCACTTT

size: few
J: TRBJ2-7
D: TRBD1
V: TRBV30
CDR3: CAWRGQGRQYF
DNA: TGTGCCTGGAGGGGACAGGGGCGGCAGTACTTC

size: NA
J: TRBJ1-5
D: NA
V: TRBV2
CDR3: CASSGGWRNQPQHF
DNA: TGTGCCAGCAGTGGAGGATGGAGGAATCAGCCCCAGCATTTT

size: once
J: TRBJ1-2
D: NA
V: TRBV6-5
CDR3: CASRSFELYGYTF
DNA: TGTGCCAGCAGAAGCTTTGAGCTTTATGGCTACACCTTC

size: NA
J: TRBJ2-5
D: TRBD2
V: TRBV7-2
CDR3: CASSLVSQRGETQYF
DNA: TGTGCCAGCAGCTTAGTTAGTCAGCGGGGAGAGACCCAGTACTTC

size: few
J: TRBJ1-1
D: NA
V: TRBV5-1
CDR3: CASSLTGQEGTEAFF
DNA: TGCGCCAGCAGCTTAACAGGGCAGGAGGGCACTGAAGCTTTCTTT